Reported below is one T cell receptor (beta chain). Data came from immunoSEQ multiplex PCR; TCRdb stores just in-frame clones and leaves some out. The data show 110,000 to 150,000 clones, 86% seen once. This entry comes from a study of blood T cell repertoires in COVID-19. Germline V gene sequence: CDR1 GTSNPN, CDR2 SVGIG (reference sequence). Trimming stripped 4 bases from V and 9 bases from J, with 16 bases between. CDR3 length: 14 residues. The chain joins TRBV30 to TRBJ1-6; D gene ambiguous. The sequence was obtained from a man aged 50-60 years who had recovered from COVID-19. Sequencing was carried out using PBMCs or T cells enriched from blood (not recorded which). The CDR3 DNA reads TGTGCCTGGACCTTGGGCCCGAGCGGTTCACCCCTCCACTTT. Protein sequence: CAWTLGPSGSPLHF.